This T cell receptor (beta chain) was recovered during a study of regulatory T cells in long-lasting Graves disease. With 4 bases removed from V and 0 bases from J, the gap between germline ends came to 7 bases. The CDR3 extends over 12 amino acids. The V gene's germline CDR1 is DFQATT and CDR2 SNEGSKA (reference sequence). Regarding time point: newly diagnosed GD, antithyroid drugs for less than 3 months. Isolated PBMC RNA provided the starting material for the TCR library. This clonotype appeared many times. Construction of the TCR beta libraries employed iRepertoire HTBI primers in conjunction with Arm-PCR of CDR3 regions. MiXCR was run by TCRdb on the multiplex PCR reads, yielding one entry per CDR3 protein. This table holds hundreds of thousands of distinct CDR3 sequences, 16% found once. This sample also belongs to another study, concerning T cells in Graves' hyperthyroidism and ophthalmopathy. From that paper: Hyperthyroidism of Graves' type that showed no ophthalmopathy progression within 18 months was stable. Uncontrolled infection, other autoimmune disease, pregnancy or lactation excluded patients. Stable hyperthyroidism was told apart from ophthalmopathy by a model built on 13 V-J features.

The TCR originated in a woman aged 25 to 39 with Graves disease. The chain couples TRBV20-1 to TRBJ2-7; maybe TRBD2 (5 bases). Sequencing was performed on peripheral blood mononuclear cells (PBMCs), taken at new diagnosis, from a patient treated with antithyroid drugs. CDR3 amino acids: CSATRASYEQYF. In DNA, the CDR3 is TGCAGTGCTACGCGGGCCTCCTACGAGCAGTACTTC.